This passage covers 21 T cell receptor beta chains from one sample sequenced in a study of T cell responses to AZD1222 COVID-19 vaccine. The method was immunoSEQ multiplex PCR; TCRdb's version includes in-frame clones alone and lacks a portion of them. The table has about 140,000 clones, 85% to 90% seen once. Sample: peripheral blood, taken on day 0 of AZD1222 vaccination. These receptors all stem from an adult in good health.

The genes are TRBV6-5 and TRBJ1-4; D is ambiguous. This CDR3 comprises 12 residues. CDR1 is MNHEY and CDR2 is SVGAGI in the germline V gene. Trimming cost V 6 bases and J 5 bases, with 7 bases left between them. CDR3 in DNA: TGTGCCAGCAGCGGAATGAATGAAAAACTGTTTTTT. Its protein is CASSGMNEKLFF.

The CDR3 loop reads CASSFEEVYEQYF. The DNA for the CDR3 is TGTGCCAGCAGTTTCGAGGAGGTCTACGAGCAGTACTTC. The rearrangement links TRBV28 to TRBJ2-7; TRBD2 might be the D (5 bases). Germline CDR1 is MDHEN and CDR2 is SYDVKM. With 3 bases removed from V and 3 bases from J, the gap between germline ends came to 9 bases. The CDR3 consists of 13 residues.

V is TRBV6-2 or TRBV6-3 and J is TRBJ1-4; the D gene is possibly TRBD1 (6 bases). Germline assignment: CDR1 MNHEY and CDR2 SVGEGT. CDR3 length: 14 amino acids. V was trimmed by 4 bases and J by 4 bases, leaving 10 bases between them. The CDR3 sequence: CASSSAGVNEKLFF. CDR3 in DNA: TGTGCCAGCAGTTCAGCAGGGGTTAATGAAAAACTGTTTTTT.

This clone occurred once. The CDR3 DNA follows: TGTGCCAGCAGCTTAGGGTCGTTCAACGAGCAGTACTTC. This encodes CASSLGSFNEQYF. The chain couples TRBV7-2 to TRBJ2-7; no firm D call. CDR3 length equals 13 residues. CDR1 and CDR2 (germline): SGHTA, FQGNSA. V lost 1 base and J 5 bases, leaving 9 bases between the germline ends.

The chain has TRBV25-1 and TRBJ2-1, with D possibly called TRBD1 or TRBD2 (7 bases each). Germline CDR1 is MGHDK and CDR2 is SYGVNS. Trimming removed 10 bases from V and 8 bases from J, with 15 bases in between. CDR3 length: 12 residues. This chain's CDR3 is CATRGGYDEQFF. CDR3 coding DNA: TGTGCCACCAGGGGGGGTTACGATGAGCAGTTCTTC.

V and J are TRBV7-9 and TRBJ1-1; 7 positions match TRBD1. V gave up 2 bases and J gave up 5 bases; unmatched junction bases: 14. Per germline, CDR1 SEHNR and CDR2 FQNEAQ (reference sequence). The CDR3 spans 17 residues. CDR3 in amino acids: CASSLLGEGAWWTEAFF. CDR3 coding DNA: TGTGCCAGCAGCTTATTGGGGGAGGGGGCTTGGTGGACTGAAGCTTTCTTT.

The chain recombines TRBV7-8 with TRBJ2-3; D gene uncertain. This CDR3 has 15 residues. Trimming pared 0 bases from V and 5 bases from J, leaving 12 bases between. Per the germline V gene, CDR1 is SGHVS and CDR2 is FQNEAQ. The CDR3 region is CASSLARTTGDTQYF. The CDR3 nucleotides are TGTGCCAGCAGCTTAGCACGGACGACTGGAGATACGCAGTATTTT.

The rearrangement joins TRBV7-9 to TRBJ1-4; D ambiguous. The CDR3 contains 17 residues. CDR1 SEHNR and CDR2 FQNEAQ come from the germline V gene (reference sequence). With 0 bases removed from V and 4 bases from J, the gap between germline ends came to 15 bases. The DNA of the CDR3 is TGTGCCAGCAGCTTAGCGGCCCGGATTCGGGGTAATGAAAAACTGTTTTTT. Translating gives CASSLAARIRGNEKLFF.

The V call is TRBV2, the J call TRBJ1-2; tentatively, D is TRBD1 (6 bases). V lost 3 bases and J lost 6, with 14 bases in between. The CDR3 has 14 residues. Germline V gives CDR1 SNHLY, CDR2 FYNNEI. CDR3 DNA: TGTGCCAGCAGTGAGGAGGGGACACTCGATGGCTACACCTTC. Its protein product is CASSEEGTLDGYTF. The full variable domain, rest sourced from reference TRBV2 and TRBJ1-2, is EPEVTQTPSHQVTQMGQEVILRCVPISNHLYFYWYRQILGQKVEFLVSFYNNEISEKSEIFDDQFSVERPDGSNFTLKIRSTKLEDSAMYFCASSEEGTLDGYTFGSGTRLTVV.

This chain connects TRBV3-1 (or the pseudogene TRBV3-2) to TRBJ2-1, with TRBD1 identical over 8 bases. This CDR3 is 15 amino acids long. V dropped 6 bases and J dropped 0; count of bases not matched to a gene: 4. Germline-derived CDR1 and CDR2 are LGHDT and YNNKEL (reference sequence). CDR3 coding DNA: TGTGCCAGCAGACCACAGGGGGACTCCTACAATGAGCAGTTCTTC. This sequence encodes CASRPQGDSYNEQFF.

V is TRBV28 and J is TRBJ1-1; unclear D gene. The V end was cut by 2 bases, the J end by 1 base, with 11 bases between. CDR3 length: 15 amino acids. Germline V lookup: CDR1 MDHEN, CDR2 SYDVKM. CDR3 loop: CASSLGRGTNTEAFF. For the CDR3, the DNA is TGTGCCAGCAGTTTAGGGCGGGGTACGAACACTGAAGCTTTCTTT.

The rearrangement links TRBV6-1 to TRBJ2-5, with TRBD2 matching over 10 bases. Germline V gene sequence: CDR1 MNHNS, CDR2 SASEGT. CDR3 length: 17 residues. J lost 1 base, V lost 0 bases, and 5 bases had no gene match. The CDR3 sequence is CASSEALAGGAQETQYF. The CDR3, as DNA: TGTGCCAGCAGTGAAGCCTTAGCGGGAGGCGCCCAAGAGACCCAGTACTTC.

The chain couples TRBV7-2 to TRBJ1-2, with 8 bases fitting TRBD1. Germline loops: CDR1 SGHTA, CDR2 FQGNSA. V was clipped by 2 bases and J by 4 bases; unmatched bases: 3. CDR3 length equals 14 residues. The CDR3 is CASSLSTGGYGYTF. The CDR3 nucleotides read TGTGCCAGCAGCTTAAGCACAGGGGGCTATGGCTACACCTTC.

The rearrangement links TRBV28 to TRBJ1-2; D uncertain. V gave up 8 bases and J gave up 4 bases, with 8 bases separating them. Looked up from germline, CDR1 is MDHEN and CDR2 is SYDVKM. The CDR3 consists of 11 residues. CDR3 bases: TGTGCCAGCGTGGATGGCTATGGCTACACCTTC. Its protein product is CASVDGYGYTF.

This chain joins TRBV30 and TRBJ1-4, with D uncertain. Germline loops: CDR1 GTSNPN, CDR2 SVGIG (reference sequence). V lost 2 bases and J lost 11, with 6 bases in between. The CDR3 has 10 amino acids. CDR3 in amino acids: CAWSREKLFF. The CDR3 DNA reads TGTGCCTGGAGTAGGGAGAAACTGTTTTTT. Filled out from reference TRBV30 and TRBJ1-4, the complete variable domain reads SQTIHQWPATLVQPVGSPLSLECTVEGTSNPNLYWYRQAAGRGLQLLFYSVGIGQISSEVPQNLSASRPQDRQFILSSKKLLLSDSGFYLCAWSREKLFFGSGTQLSVL.

This clone was observed a few times. The chain uses TRBV27 and TRBJ1-1; D is perhaps TRBD1 (5 bases). Germline CDR1 and CDR2: MNHEY and SMNVEV (reference sequence). The CDR3 loop spans 12 amino acids. V was pared by 5 bases and J by 5 bases, with 9 bases between. CDR3 nucleotides: TGTGCCAGCAGTGCCGGGGCGACTGAAGCTTTCTTT. Its protein is CASSAGATEAFF.

This chain links TRBV13 with TRBJ1-1; perhaps TRBD1 as D (5 bases). Germline lookup yields CDR1 PRHDT and CDR2 FYEKMQ (reference sequence). The CDR3 spans 14 residues. V lost 5 bases to trimming and J lost 4 bases, with 14 bases between them. The CDR3 loop reads CASSHRGGTTEAFF. The DNA of the CDR3 is TGTGCCAGCAGCCATAGGGGAGGGACCACTGAAGCTTTCTTT.

The V and J genes are TRBV5-6 and TRBJ1-6; TRBD1 might be the D (5 bases). CDR3 size: 18 residues. From germline, CDR1 is SGHDT and CDR2 YYEEEE. The V end was cut by 6 bases, the J end by 0 bases, with 19 bases between. This CDR3 is CASNDREALSSYNSPLHF. The CDR3 DNA follows: TGTGCCAGCAACGACAGAGAAGCCTTGAGCTCCTATAATTCACCCCTCCACTTT. The full variable domain, its missing parts supplied by reference TRBV5-6 and TRBJ1-6, is DAGVTQSPTHLIKTRGQQVTLRCSPKSGHDTVSWYQQALGQGPQFIFQYYEEEERQRGNFPDRFSGHQFPNYSSELNVNALLLGDSALYLCASNDREALSSYNSPLHFGNGTRLTVT.

The chain joins TRBV19 to TRBJ2-1; D might be TRBD2 (5 bases). V lost 3 bases and J 5 bases, leaving 14 bases between the germline ends. The CDR3 covers 15 residues. Per germline, CDR1 LNHDA and CDR2 SQIVND (reference sequence). In nucleotides, the CDR3 is TGTGCCAGTAGTATGCGGGCAGGACCACACAATGAGCAGTTCTTC. Translation gives CASSMRAGPHNEQFF.

This clone showed up just a few times. This sequence joins TRBV6-5 and TRBJ1-1; TRBD1 agrees at 7 bases. The V and J ends lost 5 bases and 4 bases, in that order; junction bases with no gene match: 10. The germline V gene encodes CDR1 MNHEY and CDR2 SVGAGI. The CDR3 length is 15 residues. The CDR3 DNA sequence: TGTGCCAGCAGTCTTATACCGGACAGGACCACTGAAGCTTTCTTT. Amino acid sequence: CASSLIPDRTTEAFF.

This clone has a single count. The CDR3 sequence is CASSITGSTQLGEKLFF. CDR3 DNA: TGTGCCAGTAGTATAACTGGTTCGACTCAACTGGGGGAAAAACTGTTTTTT. V gene TRBV19 combines with J gene TRBJ1-4; D uncertain. Between the trimmed V and J ends, which lost 2 bases and 8 bases, there was a span of 21 bases. The CDR3 runs to 17 residues. Germline V gene sequence: CDR1 LNHDA, CDR2 SQIVND (reference sequence). The variable domain in full, with the rest retrieved from reference TRBV19 and TRBJ1-4, is DGGITQSPKYLFRKEGQNVTLSCEQNLNHDAMYWYRQDPGQGLRLIYYSQIVNDFQKGDIAEGYSVSREKKESFPLTVTSAQKNPTAFYLCASSITGSTQLGEKLFFGSGTQLSVL.